This passage covers 26 T cell receptor beta chains from one sample sequenced in a study of blood T cell repertoires in COVID-19. Libraries were prepared by immunoSEQ multiplex PCR; TCRdb keeps only in-frame clonotypes and omits some of them. The data hold roughly 250,000 clones, with approximately 83% observed a single time. Sequencing was carried out using PBMCs or T cells enriched from blood (not recorded which). These receptors all stem from a woman in her forties who had been exposed to COVID-19.

With respect to this clone: The junction does not match germline at one end; this may be a read error. The chain recombines TRBV6-1 with TRBJ2-7, with 7 bases aligning to TRBD2. This CDR3 is built from 14 residues. Germline V CDR1 and CDR2: MNHNS, SASEGT. CDR3 in amino acids: CASTEIREAYEQYF. CDR3 DNA sequence: TGTGCCAGCACTGAAATCCGGGAGGCCTACGAGCAGTACTTC.

The genes are TRBV5-1 and TRBJ2-3; D possibly corresponds to TRBD2 (5 bases). The CDR3 is 15 residues long. CDR1 SGHRS and CDR2 YFSETQ come from the germline V gene. V was pared by 1 base and J by 1 base, with 10 bases between. Written as DNA, the CDR3 is TGCGCCAGCAGCTTGACGGGGAAGGGCACAGATACGCAGTATTTT. Residues: CASSLTGKGTDTQYF.

The genes are TRBV19 and TRBJ2-2; D unresolved. Deletions cut 4 bases from V and 6 bases from J, with 6 bases between. In germline, CDR1 is LNHDA, CDR2 SQIVND (reference sequence). CDR3 size: 12 residues. CDR3 region: CASSTQPGELFF. The CDR3 DNA is TGTGCCAGTAGTACACAGCCCGGGGAGCTGTTTTTT.

This chain uses TRBV11-2 with TRBJ2-5; 7 bases agree with TRBD1. The CDR3 is 15 amino acids. V was clipped by 5 bases and J by 2 bases; unmatched bases: 8. In germline, CDR1 is SGHAT, CDR2 FQNNGV. The CDR3 here is CASSPRQGAQETQYF. CDR3 nucleotides: TGTGCCAGCAGCCCCCGACAGGGCGCACAAGAGACCCAGTACTTC.

Only a few counts were recorded for this clone. The chain is built from TRBV6-1 and TRBJ2-2; 7 bases agree with TRBD1. This CDR3 comprises 17 residues. The J segment lost 5 bases and the V segment lost 4 bases, leaving 13 bases of the junction unmatched. Looked up from germline, CDR1 is MNHNS and CDR2 is SASEGT. CDR3 coding DNA: TGTGCCAGCAGTGCCTCCCCTACAGGGGAGTTAACCGGGGAGCTGTTTTTT. This translates into CASSASPTGELTGELFF.

This clone has a handful of counts. The genes are TRBV11-2 and TRBJ1-1, with D maybe TRBD1 (5 bases). The CDR3 contains 15 residues. Germline V gene data show CDR1 as SGHAT and CDR2 as FQNNGV. V lost 5 bases and J lost 1, with 14 bases in between. CDR3 nucleotide sequence: TGTGCCAGCAGCCCAGGGTTTTTATCGAACACTGAAGCTTTCTTT. Encoded protein: CASSPGFLSNTEAFF. Supplemented by reference TRBV11-2 and TRBJ1-1, the full variable domain reads EAGVAQSPRYKIIEKRQSVAFWCNPISGHATLYWYQQILGQGPKLLIQFQNNGVVDDSQLPKDRFSAERLKGVDSTLKIQPAKLEDSAVYLCASSPGFLSNTEAFFGQGTRLTVV.

The chain uses TRBV5-1 and TRBJ2-3, with D uncertain. Trimming removed 0 bases from V and 0 bases from J, with 8 bases in between. The CDR3 contains 15 residues. Germline V lookup: CDR1 SGHRS, CDR2 YFSETQ. This CDR3 is CASSLDVFSTDTQYF. As DNA, the CDR3 is TGCGCCAGCAGCTTGGATGTCTTTAGCACAGATACGCAGTATTTT.

This clone was observed a few times. V is TRBV18 and J is TRBJ1-1; tentatively, D is TRBD1 (5 bases). From germline, CDR1 is KGHSH and CDR2 LQKENI. The CDR3 runs to 15 residues. V gave up 0 bases and J gave up 3 bases, with 11 bases separating them. The CDR3 protein is CASSPPGGADTEAFF. For the CDR3, the DNA is TGTGCCAGCTCACCACCGGGAGGGGCGGACACTGAAGCTTTCTTT.

The chain is built from TRBV2 and TRBJ1-3, with a possible D match to TRBD1 (5 bases). CDR1 SNHLY and CDR2 FYNNEI come from the germline V gene. The CDR3 sequence is 17 residues long. V gave up 7 bases and J gave up 3 bases, with 22 bases separating them. The CDR3 spells CASTLLGGRMSGNTIYF. The DNA for the CDR3 is TGTGCCAGCACCCTCCTCGGGGGGAGAATGAGTGGAAACACCATATATTTT.

This clone was picked up one time. This rearrangement joins TRBV7-9 to TRBJ2-1, with D possibly matching TRBD1 (6 bases). This CDR3 has 12 residues. Trimming shortened V by 2 bases and J by 13 bases, and 12 bases separated the two germline ends. Germline CDR1 reads SEHNR; CDR2 reads FQNEAQ (reference sequence). The CDR3 bases are TGTGCCAGCAGCTTAACCTCAGGGGCCCAGTTCTTC. This sequence encodes CASSLTSGAQFF. The entire variable domain, with the rest obtained from reference TRBV7-9 and TRBJ2-1, is as follows: DTGVSQNPRHKITKRGQNVTFRCDPISEHNRLYWYRQTLGQGPEFLTYFQNEAQLEKSRLLSDRFSAERPKGSFSTLEIQRTEQGDSAMYLCASSLTSGAQFFGPGTRLTVL.

This rearrangement joins TRBV30 to TRBJ1-3, with D maybe TRBD1 (6 bases). CDR3 length: 17 residues. The V and J ends lost 2 bases and 2 bases respectively, with 19 bases between them. Germline V gives CDR1 GTSNPN, CDR2 SVGIG (reference sequence). The DNA of the CDR3 is TGTGCCTGGAGTAAGCAGGGGATTGGTTCCGCTGGAAACACCATATATTTT. It translates to CAWSKQGIGSAGNTIYF. Full variable domain (outside the CDR3, taken from reference TRBV30 and TRBJ1-3): SQTIHQWPATLVQPVGSPLSLECTVEGTSNPNLYWYRQAAGRGLQLLFYSVGIGQISSEVPQNLSASRPQDRQFILSSKKLLLSDSGFYLCAWSKQGIGSAGNTIYFGEGSWLTVV.

V is TRBV9 and J is TRBJ1-3, with D possibly matching TRBD1 (6 bases). Trimming shortened V by 0 bases and J by 2 bases, and 12 bases separated the two germline ends. The V gene's germline CDR1 is SGDLS and CDR2 YYNGEE. The CDR3 contains 16 residues. CDR3 protein: CASSVGGGYAGNTIYF. CDR3 DNA: TGTGCCAGCAGCGTAGGTGGGGGCTATGCTGGAAACACCATATATTTT.

The chain has TRBV24-1 and TRBJ1-5, with D perhaps matching TRBD1 (5 bases). Trimming removed 2 bases from V and 7 bases from J, with 14 bases in between. Per the germline V gene, CDR1 is KGHDR and CDR2 is SFDVKD. There are 15 residues in the CDR3. For the CDR3, the DNA is TGTGCCACCAGTGATTCCACCTGGGGGGGGCAGCCCCAGCATTTT. This encodes CATSDSTWGGQPQHF.

The chain couples TRBV5-6 to TRBJ1-2, with 8 bases matching TRBD1. Trimming at V came to 2 bases and at J to 7 bases, leaving 4 bases not matched to a gene. This CDR3 is 13 amino acids long. Germline CDR1 SGHDT, CDR2 YYEEEE. The CDR3 region has the DNA TGTGCCAGCAGCTTCCAGGGGGCGGGTGGCTACACCTTC. Protein product: CASSFQGAGGYTF.

V is TRBV5-8 and J is TRBJ1-5; D may be TRBD1 (5 bases). Germline V gene lookup returns CDR1 SGHTS and CDR2 YDEGEE. Trimming cost V 4 bases and J 1 base, with 15 bases left between them. The CDR3 loop spans 16 amino acids. The CDR3 DNA follows: TGTGCCAGCAGCCGGGTCGGGGGTTGGAGCAATCAGCCCCAGCATTTT. Protein: CASSRVGGWSNQPQHF. Complete variable domain (other parts from reference TRBV5-8 and TRBJ1-5): EAGVTQSPTHLIKTRGQQATLRCSPISGHTSVYWYQQALGLGLQFLLWYDEGEERNRGNFPPRFSGRQFPNYSSELNVNALELEDSALYLCASSRVGGWSNQPQHFGDGTRLSIL.

The V call is TRBV2, the J call TRBJ1-1; D unclear. CDR1 is SNHLY and CDR2 is FYNNEI in the germline V gene. Trimming pared 6 bases from V and 7 bases from J, leaving 9 bases between. The CDR3 length is 11 residues. The CDR3 coding sequence is TGTGCCAGCAGCGTTCAACTTGAAGCTTTCTTT. Protein: CASSVQLEAFF.

The V gene is TRBV7-2, the J gene TRBJ1-4, with 8 bases that match TRBD1. This CDR3 is built from 13 residues. V was pared by 7 bases and J by 7 bases, with 5 bases of the junction left unmatched. In germline, CDR1 is SGHTA, CDR2 FQGNSA. This CDR3 reads CASTRGQSEKLFF. CDR3 DNA sequence: TGTGCCAGCACCAGGGGGCAGAGTGAAAAACTGTTTTTT.

The V gene is TRBV6-2 or TRBV6-3, the J gene TRBJ2-1, with D uncertain. This CDR3 is built from 11 residues. V gave up 4 bases and J gave up 9 bases, with 7 bases separating them. CDR1 and CDR2 from the germline V gene are MNHEY and SVGEGT. CDR3 region: CASSSGPEQFF. In nucleotides, the CDR3 is TGTGCCAGCAGTTCCGGTCCTGAGCAGTTCTTC.

The V gene is TRBV6-2 or TRBV6-3, the J gene TRBJ2-1; 13 nucleotides line up with TRBD2. Germline V gives CDR1 MNHEY, CDR2 SVGEGT. Trimming took 6 bases from V and 9 from J; bases not matched to a gene: 8. This CDR3 contains 15 residues. The DNA for the CDR3 is TGTGCCAGCAGCCCCGGGACTAGCGGGGTTGGTGAGCAGTTCTTC. This sequence encodes CASSPGTSGVGEQFF.

This clone was counted once. The V gene is TRBV5-1, the J gene TRBJ2-2, with D hard to call. Trimming cost V 0 bases and J 1 base, with 7 bases left between them. The CDR3 has 15 residues. Per the germline V gene, CDR1 is SGHRS and CDR2 is YFSETQ. CDR3 DNA sequence: TGCGCCAGCAGCTTGGAACCAGTGAACACCGGGGAGCTGTTTTTT. This gives the protein CASSLEPVNTGELFF.

V and J are TRBV5-1 and TRBJ2-7, with D uncertain. The CDR3 is 16 residues long. Germline V gives CDR1 SGHRS, CDR2 YFSETQ. Trimming removed 3 bases at V and 4 bases at J, with 20 bases between. The DNA for the CDR3 is TGCGCCAGCAGCTCAGCATACAGAAGTTTACAATACGAGCAGTACTTC. Protein product: CASSSAYRSLQYEQYF.

The chain carries TRBV6-5 and TRBJ2-1; D is unresolved. Germline V gives CDR1 MNHEY, CDR2 SVGAGI. CDR3 length equals 11 residues. V was cut by 2 bases and J by 13 bases, with 9 bases left in between. The CDR3: CASSYMTNQFF. The CDR3 coding sequence is TGTGCCAGCAGTTACATGACAAATCAGTTCTTC.

The gene calls are TRBV29-1 and TRBJ1-1; TRBD1 is a possible D gene (5 bases). This CDR3 is built from 12 residues. Per germline, CDR1 SQVTM and CDR2 ANQGSEA. Between the trimmed V and J ends, which lost 7 bases and 6 bases, there was a span of 15 bases. The CDR3 is CSARPQGSEAFF. The CDR3 DNA is TGCAGCGCGAGACCCCAGGGATCTGAAGCTTTCTTT.

The V gene is TRBV24-1, the J gene TRBJ1-1; perhaps TRBD1 as D (5 bases). V was clipped by 2 bases and J by 0 bases, with 9 bases between them. The CDR3 is 15 residues long. Germline V gene data show CDR1 as KGHDR and CDR2 as SFDVKD. The CDR3 protein is CATSDSGQLNTEAFF. As DNA, the CDR3 is TGTGCCACCAGTGATTCCGGACAATTGAACACTGAAGCTTTCTTT.

The rearrangement uses TRBV10-3 and TRBJ2-7; 8 bases fit TRBD2. Trimming cost V 9 bases and J 0 bases; bases outside gene matches: 4. The CDR3 extends over 13 amino acids. Germline loops: CDR1 ENHRY, CDR2 SYGVKD. CDR3 nucleotide sequence: TGTGCCATGGACAGCGGGGGCTCCTACGAGCAGTACTTC. Protein: CAMDSGGSYEQYF.

V is TRBV6-1 and J is TRBJ1-5, with 7 positions matching TRBD1. This CDR3 contains 14 residues. Germline values: CDR1 MNHNS, CDR2 SASEGT. V lost 1 base to trimming and J lost 10 bases; unmatched junction nucleotides: 7. CDR3 amino acids: CASSEGQGETPQHF. CDR3 bases: TGTGCCAGCAGTGAAGGACAGGGAGAGACTCCCCAGCATTTT.